This TCR beta chain appears in the sequencing data of a study of identical twins. Study conclusions and caveats: Out-of-frame beta chain sequences displayed weaker excess sharing between twins. Reduced insertions were recorded for abundant cord blood beta clonotypes, with no such pattern in memory repertoires.

The V gene's germline CDR1 is SQVTM and CDR2 ANQGSEA. V was trimmed by 4 bases and J by 3 bases, leaving 13 bases between them. This CDR3 region has 13 residues. This clonotype was picked up a small number of times. Its antigen is as yet unknown. TCRdb processed the 5' RACE reads anew with MiXCR; each CDR3 protein has one entry. This repertoire shows roughly 290,000 distinct CDR3 sequences, roughly 8.6% found once; its top ten account for about 7.1%. These same data were also listed under a study on yellow fever vaccine responses in identical twins.

This sequence was found in a woman aged 18 to 35 in good health. The sequenced sample was CD8+ T cells sorted from blood. This rearrangement joins TRBV29-1 to TRBJ2-7; no reliable D call. CDR3 sequence: CSVGLGYSYEQYF. CDR3 DNA: TGCAGCGTTGGGTTGGGTTACAGCTACGAGCAGTACTTC.